This T cell receptor (beta chain) was profiled in a study of beta chain features in type 1 diabetes. Whole-study findings and limits: PCR could preferentially amplify shorter templates, alike in patients and controls. Patients with type 1 diabetes carried fewer insertions and had more deletions at their VDJ junctions.

V gave up 0 bases and J gave up 9 bases; unmatched junction bases: 7. The CDR3 covers 15 residues. CDR1 and CDR2 (germline): MGHRA, YSYEKL. In the case of this clone: Its target is unknown.

What was sequenced were expressed TCRB transcripts, since all of the isolated RNA had been reverse transcribed. Data came from immunoSEQ multiplex PCR; TCRdb stores just in-frame clones and leaves some out. The sample consists of 200,000 to 250,000 clones, approximately 11% of them appearing once. The chain links TRBV4-1 to TRBJ2-1, with 8 positions matching TRBD2. This TCR was recovered from a man younger than 35 in good health. What was sequenced was central memory CD4+ T cells from blood. The CDR3 nucleotides are TGCGCCAGCAGCCAAGAGGGCGGGAGGATCAGTGAGCAGTTCTTC. This gives the protein CASSQEGGRISEQFF.